These 5 T cell receptor beta chains originate from one sample sequenced in a study of blood T cell repertoires in COVID-19. Generated by immunoSEQ multiplex PCR, the TCRdb table keeps only in-frame clones and is missing some. The sample records fewer than 600,000 clones, approximately 92% being singletons. Sequenced sample: peripheral blood. The receptor set was obtained from a man aged 18 to 29 with COVID-19, enrolled during active disease.

The chain recombines TRBV6-1 with TRBJ2-7, with TRBD2 as a possible D gene (5 bases). Per germline, CDR1 MNHNS and CDR2 SASEGT. This CDR3 is 15 amino acids long. Trimming removed 1 base at V and 5 bases at J, with 15 bases between. The CDR3 region has the DNA TGTGCCAGCAGTGAAGGGAGGACTTACTTGGACGAGCAGTACTTC. This encodes CASSEGRTYLDEQYF.

V and J are TRBV3-1 (or the pseudogene TRBV3-2) and TRBJ1-2, with 10 bases aligning to TRBD1. CDR1 is LGHDT, CDR2 YNNKEL, per germline (reference sequence). Germline trimming cut 4 bases from V and 7 bases from J; bases unmatched to any gene: 9. The CDR3 runs to 15 residues. For the CDR3, the DNA is TGTGCCAGCAGCCCAACCGGGACAGGGGAGCGTGGCTACACCTTC. Translating it yields CASSPTGTGERGYTF.

CDR3 region: CAWSVEASSYNEQFF. The CDR3 nucleotides are TGTGCCTGGAGTGTTGAGGCGAGCTCCTACAATGAGCAGTTCTTC. This sequence joins TRBV30 and TRBJ2-1, with unresolved D. Per germline, CDR1 GTSNPN and CDR2 SVGIG (reference sequence). The CDR3 runs to 15 residues. With 0 bases removed from V and 0 bases from J, the gap between germline ends came to 9 bases.

The chain uses TRBV5-1 and TRBJ2-1, with 8 positions matching TRBD2. Germline V lookup: CDR1 SGHRS, CDR2 YFSETQ. The CDR3 is made up of 16 amino acids. The trim removed 4 bases at V and 8 bases at J, leaving 14 bases unmatched. The CDR3 nucleotides are TGCGCCAGCAGCAGTTCCGGGACTAGTGTAACCGATGAGCAGTTCTTC. Amino acid sequence: CASSSSGTSVTDEQFF. The entire variable domain, with the rest obtained from reference TRBV5-1 and TRBJ2-1, is as follows: KAGVTQTPRYLIKTRGQQVTLSCSPISGHRSVSWYQQTPGQGLQFLFEYFSETQRNKGNFPGRFSGRQFSNSRSEMNVSTLELGDSALYLCASSSSGTSVTDEQFFGPGTRLTVL.

This chain joins TRBV27 and TRBJ2-1, with D possibly matching TRBD2 (5 bases). The V gene's germline CDR1 is MNHEY and CDR2 SMNVEV (reference sequence). CDR3 length: 12 amino acids. Between the trimmed V and J ends, which lost 2 bases and 9 bases, there was a span of 8 bases. CDR3: CASSLRGFEQFF. The CDR3 region has the DNA TGTGCCAGCAGTTTACGGGGATTTGAGCAGTTCTTC.